This TCR beta chain was sequenced in a study of identical twins. On this clonotype itself: Its antigen is as yet unknown.

The CDR3 totals 16 residues. The germline V gene has CDR1 MNHEY and CDR2 SMNVEV (reference sequence). Germline trimming cut 2 bases from V and 8 bases from J; bases unmatched to any gene: 9. Study conclusions and caveats: These conclusions were based on statistical analysis (cross-sectional, not following the same donors).

Template switching added a universal primer binding site, and final cDNA carried unique molecular identifiers. TCRdb re-called the 5' RACE reads through MiXCR, storing one row per CDR3 protein. This sample has roughly 1,500,000 distinct CDR3 sequences, with about 32% found just once. The sequence was obtained from a newborn girl in good health. The J gene is TRBJ2-4, the V gene TRBV27, with TRBD1 identical over 10 bases. The sample was cord blood. This CDR3 reads CASSLIPDDRGHIQYF. The CDR3 DNA sequence: TGTGCCAGCAGTTTAATACCCGACGACAGGGGGCACATTCAGTACTTC.